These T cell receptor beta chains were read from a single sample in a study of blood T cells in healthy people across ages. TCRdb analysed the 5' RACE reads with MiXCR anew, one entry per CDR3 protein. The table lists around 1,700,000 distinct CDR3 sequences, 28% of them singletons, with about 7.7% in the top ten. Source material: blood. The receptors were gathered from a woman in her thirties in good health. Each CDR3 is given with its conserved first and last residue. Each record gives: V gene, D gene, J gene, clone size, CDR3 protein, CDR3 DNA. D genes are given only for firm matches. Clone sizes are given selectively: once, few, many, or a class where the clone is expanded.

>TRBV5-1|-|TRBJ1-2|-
CASSLRTDDGHTF
TGCGCCAGCAGCCTCCGGACAGACGATGGCCACACCTTC
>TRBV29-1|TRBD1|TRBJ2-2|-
CSAGQGAPGELFF
TGCAGCGCTGGACAGGGGGCCCCGGGGGAGCTGTTTTTT
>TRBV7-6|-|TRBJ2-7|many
CASSRDLSSYEQYF
TGTGCCAGCAGCCGGGACCTTAGCTCCTACGAGCAGTACTTC
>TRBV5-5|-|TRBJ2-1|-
CASSLVRGFLNEQFF
TGTGCCAGCAGCTTAGTTCGCGGGTTTCTCAATGAGCAGTTCTTC
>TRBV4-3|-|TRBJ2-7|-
CASSQDTGRPYEQYF
TGCGCCAGCAGCCAAGACACGGGACGGCCATACGAGCAGTACTTC
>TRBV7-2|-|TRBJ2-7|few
CASSFGEGPYEQYF
TGTGCCAGCAGCTTCGGCGAGGGACCCTACGAGCAGTACTTC
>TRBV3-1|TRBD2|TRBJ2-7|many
CASSPASGGGYEQYF
TGTGCCAGCAGCCCCGCTAGCGGGGGGGGCTACGAGCAGTACTTC
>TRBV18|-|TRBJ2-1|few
CASRLEDEQFF
TGTGCCAGCAGACTAGAGGATGAGCAGTTCTTC
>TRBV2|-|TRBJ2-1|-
CASRGTGSTSYNEQFF
TGTGCCAGCAGAGGAACAGGTTCAACCTCCTACAATGAGCAGTTCTTC
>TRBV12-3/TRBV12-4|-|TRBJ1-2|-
CASSFRGDGYTF
TGTGCCAGCAGTTTCCGGGGGGATGGCTACACCTTC
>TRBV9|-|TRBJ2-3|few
CASSVGGVPDTQYF
TGTGCCAGCAGCGTAGGAGGGGTCCCAGATACGCAGTATTTT
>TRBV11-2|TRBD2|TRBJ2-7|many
CASSPGLEAYEQYF
TGTGCCAGCAGCCCGGGACTAGAGGCATACGAGCAGTACTTC
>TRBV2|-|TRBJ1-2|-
CASSEERSGYGYTF
TGTGCCAGCAGTGAAGAGAGGTCCGGCTATGGCTACACCTTC
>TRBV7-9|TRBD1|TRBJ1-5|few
CASSRRGQGQPQHF
TGTGCCAGCAGTCGCAGGGGGCAGGGGCAGCCCCAGCATTTT
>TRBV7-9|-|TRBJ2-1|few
CASGPVADEQFF
TGTGCCAGCGGACCGGTAGCGGATGAGCAGTTCTTC
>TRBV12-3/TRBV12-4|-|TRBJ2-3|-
CASSARRGHTDTQYF
TGTGCCAGCAGTGCTCGCAGGGGACACACAGATACGCAGTATTTT
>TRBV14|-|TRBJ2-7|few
CASSQENTAYEQYF
TGTGCCAGCAGCCAGGAGAATACAGCCTACGAGCAGTACTTC
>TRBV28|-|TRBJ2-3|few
CASSPRALPSTDTQYF
TGTGCCAGCAGTCCCCGGGCCCTACCTAGCACAGATACGCAGTATTTT
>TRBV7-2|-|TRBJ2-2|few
CASSLETGSGELFF
TGTGCCAGCAGCTTAGAGACGGGATCCGGGGAGCTGTTTTTT
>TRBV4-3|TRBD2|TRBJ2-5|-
CASSQDRSSGRKNEQYF
TGCGCCAGCAGCCAAGATAGGAGTAGCGGGAGGAAGAATGAGCAGTACTTC
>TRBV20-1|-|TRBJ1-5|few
CSARDREGGVQPQHF
TGCAGTGCTAGAGATCGGGAGGGTGGGGTTCAGCCCCAGCATTTT
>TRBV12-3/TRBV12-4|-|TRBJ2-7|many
CASSSMSSYEQYF
TGTGCCAGCTCCAGCATGAGTTCCTACGAGCAGTACTTC
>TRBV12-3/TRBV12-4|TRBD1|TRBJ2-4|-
CASKQGNAKNIQYF
TGTGCCAGCAAACAGGGGAACGCCAAAAACATTCAGTACTTC
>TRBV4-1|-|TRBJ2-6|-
CASSQEGLTGANVLTF
TGCGCCAGCAGCCAAGAGGGTTTGACTGGGGCCAACGTCCTGACTTTC
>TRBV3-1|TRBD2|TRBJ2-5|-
CASSPLGAGGPGETQYF
TGTGCCAGCAGCCCGCTCGGGGCGGGAGGGCCAGGGGAGACCCAGTACTTC